This entry describes one T cell receptor (beta chain). The record originates from a study of blood T cell repertoires in COVID-19. Across the study: There were acute and convalescent COVID-19 samples, and they came from the United States, Italy and Spain. Sample material is recorded as cDNA or gDNA derived from T cells, B-cell-depleted T cells, or PBMCs.

Germline V lookup: CDR1 MNHEY, CDR2 SVGEGT. CDR3 length: 15 amino acids. The junction had 8 bases not matched to a gene; V was cut back by 2 bases and J by 7 bases. Per the original methods: Reference gene primer amplification yielded estimated nucleated cell counts. TCRdb's copy holds only in-frame clones and misses some; the assay was immunoSEQ multiplex PCR. V, J and clone size reflect that table, while D and trimming were determined from the DNA. The profile covers 120,000 to 150,000 clones, with 85% to 90% appearing a single time and under 15% taken by the ten largest. Seattle's enrolled individuals joined amid active infection and were then monitored longitudinally.

The receptor's source is a man aged 18-30 years with COVID-19, enrolled during active disease. The genes are TRBV6-2 or TRBV6-3 and TRBJ2-1; 7 bases agree with TRBD2. The specimen sequenced was peripheral blood. CDR3 in amino acids: CASSYGRNGGNEQFF. The CDR3 DNA reads TGTGCCAGCAGTTACGGGCGAAACGGGGGGAATGAGCAGTTCTTC.